This TCR beta chain was found in a study of T-cell reconstitution after alpha-beta-depleted transplantation in children. Points from the study as a whole: Some patients owed their high day-60 TCRbeta diversity to surviving recipient T cells and thymic progenitors. T-cell numbers and diversity, one year after transplant, stemmed largely from T cells that were newly produced.

V lost 0 bases to trimming and J lost 0 bases, with 15 bases between them. Per the germline V gene, CDR1 is DFQATT and CDR2 is SNEGSKA (reference sequence). This CDR3 contains 16 residues. TCRbeta library preparation incorporated unique molecular identifiers. MiXCR was run by TCRdb on the PCR reads, yielding one entry per CDR3 protein. The sample consists of under 850,000 distinct CDR3 sequences, about 12% of them appearing once. Details on this clonotype: Its antigen is undetermined.

The source was PBMCs, collected before TCRalphabeta/CD19-depleted stem cell transplant. The sequence was collected from a girl aged 2-15 years with congenital amegakaryocytic thrombocytopenia, due to receive a stem cell transplant. The genes are TRBV20-1 and TRBJ2-7, with D unclear. This CDR3 is CSARDPAALSSYEQYF. The CDR3 bases are TGCAGTGCTAGAGACCCGGCGGCCTTAAGCTCCTACGAGCAGTACTTC.